Listed below are T cell receptor beta chains from one sample, sequenced in a study of lymphopenia after photon versus proton radiotherapy. The data were produced by immunoSEQ multiplex PCR, yet TCRdb's version contains in-frame clones alone and is incomplete. The profile covers around 66,000 clones, with 75% to 90% appearing a single time and approximately 2% taken by the ten largest. Sample: peripheral blood, taken from a patient treated with photon-based radiotherapy. The receptors derive from a man aged 40-50 years with gastric cancer. CDR3s include the opening cysteine and the closing phenylalanine or tryptophan. D genes are given only for firm matches. Clone size appears in some rows only: once, few, many, or a class for an expanded clone.

TRBV11-2,TRBD2,TRBJ2-3,-,TGTGCCAGCAGCTTAGGCGGCGCGGGGGACACAGATACGCAGTATTTT,CASSLGGAGDTDTQYF
TRBV2,-,TRBJ2-7,-,TGTGCCAGCACCCGGGGACATCCCTACGAGCAGTACTTC,CASTRGHPYEQYF
TRBV7-9,-,TRBJ2-4,-,TGTGCCAGCAGCTTAGGCCAGGGGTGGTTGGACATTCAGTACTTC,CASSLGQGWLDIQYF
TRBV6-5,-,TRBJ1-5,-,TGTGCCAGCAGTTACTCGGTAGGGGGGAATCAGCCCCAGCATTTT,CASSYSVGGNQPQHF
TRBV18,-,TRBJ2-7,-,TGTGCCAGCTCACCGCCTAGCTCCTACGAGCAGTACTTC,CASSPPSSYEQYF
TRBV15,-,TRBJ1-2,-,TGTGCCACCAGCAGAGTCGACGGAGGGTTTTATGGCTACACCTTC,CATSRVDGGFYGYTF
TRBV30,TRBD1,TRBJ2-7,-,TGTGCCTGGACCGGGACAGGGGGCTACGAGCAGTACTTC,CAWTGTGGYEQYF
TRBV7-6,TRBD1,TRBJ1-2,-,TGTGCCAGCAGCTTAGAACAGGGGGCGAACTATAGCTACACCTTC,CASSLEQGANYSYTF
TRBV18,TRBD1,TRBJ1-2,-,TGTGCCAGCTCAACAGGGGCCGCATTACTTTATGGCTACACCTTC,CASSTGAALLYGYTF
TRBV7-7,TRBD1,TRBJ1-6,-,TGTGCCAGCAGCTCCCTTGACAGGGACCTTCCTTATAATTCACCCCTCCACTTT,CASSSLDRDLPYNSPLHF
TRBV18,-,TRBJ1-1,-,TGTGCCAGCTCACAATCGGACGGGAACACTGAAGCTTTCTTT,CASSQSDGNTEAFF
TRBV7-2,-,TRBJ1-1,-,TGTGCCAGCAGCTTAGCGTTTGGGTACGCTGAAGCTTTCTTT,CASSLAFGYAEAFF
TRBV6-1,-,TRBJ2-7,-,TGTGCCAGCAGTGGAGCTAGGGTAAGAAGCTACGAGCAGTACTTC,CASSGARVRSYEQYF
TRBV2,TRBD1,TRBJ1-4,-,TGTGCCAGCAGTCCACCCGGACAGGCAACTAATGAAAAACTGTTTTTT,CASSPPGQATNEKLFF
TRBV27,-,TRBJ2-1,-,TGTGCCAGCAGTTCGGTGACAGGTTTTAGCTCCTACAATGAGCAGTTCTTC,CASSSVTGFSSYNEQFF
TRBV4-1,TRBD1,TRBJ1-2,-,TGCGCCAGCAGCCATATAGGGACAGGGGGCCATGGCTACACCTTC,CASSHIGTGGHGYTF
TRBV7-9,-,TRBJ2-2,-,TGTGCCAGCAGCCGCGGGGAGCTGTTTTTT,CASSRGELFF
TRBV5-1,-,TRBJ2-1,-,TGCGCCAGCGCCACCTCAGGGAGTGAGCAGTTCTTC,CASATSGSEQFF
TRBV12-5,-,TRBJ1-1,-,TGTGCTAGTGGTTTGAAAGTAACAGGGTCGCAGAACACTGAAGCTTTCTTT,CASGLKVTGSQNTEAFF
TRBV5-1,-,TRBJ1-2,-,TGCGCCAGCAGCTTGGCCGGCGGCAGAGACTATGGCTACACCTTC,CASSLAGGRDYGYTF
TRBV7-2,-,TRBJ2-3,-,TGTGCCAGCAGCTTAGGGGGGTCAATGGGGTTGAATACGCAGTATTTT,CASSLGGSMGLNTQYF
TRBV29-1,TRBD1,TRBJ1-1,-,TGCAGCGTTGGACAGGGAGAAGCTTTCTTT,CSVGQGEAFF
TRBV11-3,-,TRBJ2-3,once,TGTGCCAGCAGCTCCGGGACAACCGAGGCAGATACGCAGTATTTT,CASSSGTTEADTQYF
TRBV7-3,-,TRBJ2-3,-,TGTGCCAGCAGCCGACCGGGGGATACGCAGTATTTT,CASSRPGDTQYF
TRBV28,TRBD2,TRBJ2-5,-,TGTGCCAGCAGTTCCACCTCCGGGCTAGCGGGGTGGGCGGCCCAGTACTTC,CASSSTSGLAGWAAQYF
TRBV18,-,TRBJ1-3,-,TGTGCCAGCTCACCACGAGCCGGAGAAGAAAACACCATATATTTT,CASSPRAGEENTIYF
TRBV7-2,TRBD1,TRBJ1-1,-,TGTGCCAGCAGCCCCGTCAGGGGGGTTGAAGCTTTCTTT,CASSPVRGVEAFF
TRBV4-3,TRBD1,TRBJ1-5,-,TGCGCCAGCAGCCTAACAGGGGCCGATCAGCCCCAGCATTTT,CASSLTGADQPQHF
TRBV5-6,-,TRBJ1-6,few,TGTGCCAGCAGCTTGGCAGGGGTAGGCTCACCCCTCCACTTT,CASSLAGVGSPLHF
TRBV5-5,-,TRBJ1-5,-,TGTGCCAGCAGCTCGGGGTGGGGTAATCAGCCCCAGCATTTT,CASSSGWGNQPQHF
TRBV11-1,TRBD1,TRBJ2-2,-,TGTGCCAGCAGCCATCGGACAGGGGGCCCGAACACCGGGGAGCTGTTTTTT,CASSHRTGGPNTGELFF
TRBV4-3,TRBD2,TRBJ2-3,-,TGCGCCAGCAGCCAAGACTTCCCAGCGGGGTCAGATACGCAGTATTTT,CASSQDFPAGSDTQYF
TRBV6-6,-,TRBJ1-1,-,TGTGCCAGCAGTTACCCGTCGGGGGAGGGCACTGAAGCTTTCTTT,CASSYPSGEGTEAFF
TRBV5-1,TRBD1,TRBJ1-2,-,TGCGCCAGCAGCGTTTGGGACAGGAGGGCCGACGGCTACACCTTC,CASSVWDRRADGYTF
TRBV7-3,-,TRBJ1-2,once,TGTGCCAGCAGCCCCGGGGGAGGGATGGATGGCTACACCTTC,CASSPGGGMDGYTF
TRBV19,-,TRBJ2-7,-,TGTGCCAGTAGTATGCGGGGCATAAGCCCTTCGGGCGAGCAGTACTTC,CASSMRGISPSGEQYF
TRBV11-2,-,TRBJ2-1,few,TGTGCCAGCAGCTTAGGGGGGGCCAATATCCAGTTCTTC,CASSLGGANIQFF
TRBV4-1,-,TRBJ1-3,-,TGCGCCAGCAGTTCTTGGGCCTCTGGAAACACCATATATTTT,CASSSWASGNTIYF
TRBV27,TRBD1,TRBJ2-4,-,TGTGCCAGCAGTTTAGAGGGGGCGGTCAAAAACATTCAGTACTTC,CASSLEGAVKNIQYF
TRBV7-8,-,TRBJ1-4,-,TGTGCCAGCAGCCAGGGACTCCCTGCAACTAATGAAAAACTGTTTTTT,CASSQGLPATNEKLFF
TRBV18,-,TRBJ2-4,-,TGTGCCAGCTCACCGGGGAAAGGGGGAGATCTTCAGTACTTC,CASSPGKGGDLQYF
TRBV7-9,-,TRBJ2-5,-,TGTGCCAGCAGCACCTCCGTTTTTGGGGGCAAGGAGACCCAGTACTTC,CASSTSVFGGKETQYF
TRBV7-2,-,TRBJ2-3,-,TGTGCCAGCACCCTACCCACAGATACGCAGTATTTT,CASTLPTDTQYF
TRBV5-6,TRBD2,TRBJ2-5,once,TGTGCCAGCAGCTTTAGCGGGGGAGGGGAGACCCAGTACTTC,CASSFSGGGETQYF
TRBV9,-,TRBJ1-3,-,TGTGCCAGCAGCGTAGCGCGGGAATCGTCGGCCATATATTTT,CASSVARESSAIYF
TRBV7-8,-,TRBJ1-5,once,TGTGCCAGCAGCTTATCACCGGGTCAGCCCCAGCATTTT,CASSLSPGQPQHF
TRBV6-5,TRBD1,TRBJ2-5,-,TGTGCCAGCACCCCGGACAGGGGGCGAAGGGAGACCCAGTACTTC,CASTPDRGRRETQYF
TRBV30,TRBD1,TRBJ1-1,many,TGTGCCTGTGACAGGGGGCGCGAGGTCACTGAAGCTTTCTTT,CACDRGREVTEAFF
TRBV29-1,-,TRBJ1-2,-,TGCAGCGTTGAAGAGGGGTTTTGGGGCTACACCTTC,CSVEEGFWGYTF
TRBV11-2,TRBD1,TRBJ2-1,-,TGTGCCAGCAGCCCTCCCGGGACAGGGAGCAGAGGTGAGCAGTTCTTC,CASSPPGTGSRGEQFF
TRBV19,TRBD1,TRBJ1-5,-,TGTGCCAGTAGTATAGGGGCACAGGGGTATGGAGCCCAGCATTTT,CASSIGAQGYGAQHF
TRBV4-3,TRBD1,TRBJ2-7,-,TGCGCCAGCAGCCAGAGGACAGGGAGCTCCTACGAGCAGTACTTC,CASSQRTGSSYEQYF
TRBV4-2,-,TRBJ1-5,-,TGTGCCAGCAGCTTGCAGGGGAGACGCAATCAGCCCCAGCATTTT,CASSLQGRRNQPQHF
TRBV6-5,-,TRBJ2-7,-,TGTGCCAGCAGTTACTCAGACAGGACCGAGCAGTACTTC,CASSYSDRTEQYF
TRBV7-2,-,TRBJ2-5,-,TGTGCCAGCAGTCCCCTCCCTGGGGGCCAAGAGACCCAGTACTTC,CASSPLPGGQETQYF
TRBV21-1,-,TRBJ2-2,once,TGTGCCAGCAGCAAAGCCGGGACTTTCAACACCGGGGAGCTGTTTTTT,CASSKAGTFNTGELFF
TRBV7-2,-,TRBJ1-2,-,TGTGCCAGCAGCTCTCTGGCTATTTACTATGGCTACACCTTC,CASSSLAIYYGYTF
TRBV30,-,TRBJ2-7,few,TGTGCCTGGAAAGACAGTTTCTACGAGCAGTACTTC,CAWKDSFYEQYF
TRBV7-2,-,TRBJ1-5,-,TGTGCCAGCAGCGCCACACAGGGTCAGCCCCAGCATTTT,CASSATQGQPQHF
TRBV9,TRBD1,TRBJ2-5,-,TGTGCCAGCAGCGCCGTGACAGGGGAGCAAGAGACCCAGTACTTC,CASSAVTGEQETQYF